This TCR beta chain was recorded in a study of blood T cell repertoires in COVID-19. Study context: Donors in the United States, Italy and Spain gave samples during acute or convalescent COVID-19. Sample material is recorded as cDNA or gDNA derived from T cells, B-cell-depleted T cells, or PBMCs.

The V and J ends lost 1 base and 7 bases respectively, with 13 bases between them. The germline CDR1 and CDR2 sequences are SNHLY and FYNNEI. CDR3 length: 14 residues. Authors' analysis steps: By means of reference gene primer amplification, nucleated cell counts were estimated. Clones were read by immunoSEQ multiplex PCR, and TCRdb kept only the in-frame ones, dropping some. From that table come the V and J calls and clone size; the DNA was used to work out D and trimming. The profile shows over 150,000 clones, more than 75% of them singletons. The chain links TRBV2 to TRBJ1-2, with TRBD1 as a possible D gene (5 bases). The TCR was taken from a man between 18 and 35 years old with acute or convalescent COVID-19. Input material: peripheral blood. The CDR3 DNA reads as TGTGCCAGCAGTGAAGAGGTCAGGGCTGGTGGCTACACCTTC. Translation gives CASSEEVRAGGYTF.